This is a list of T cell receptor beta chains from one sample in a study of T cell responses to AZD1222 COVID-19 vaccine. Measured with immunoSEQ multiplex PCR; TCRdb has only the in-frame clones, and not every one. The profile shows some 120,000 clones, around 86% of them singletons. This sample comprised peripheral blood, obtained on day 0 of AZD1222 vaccination. The source of these receptors is an adult in good health. CDR3s include the opening cysteine and the closing phenylalanine or tryptophan. D genes are given only for firm matches.

v_gene: TRBV5-1; len: 15; d_gene: TRBD1; j_gene: TRBJ1-1; CDR3nt: TGCGCCAGCAGCCCCATGGGACAGGGGAACACTGAAGCTTTCTTT; CDR3aa: CASSPMGQGNTEAFF
v_gene: TRBV5-1; len: 13; d_gene: -; j_gene: TRBJ2-7; CDR3nt: TGCGCCAGCAGCTCTGACACGTGGGGCGAGCAGTACTTC; CDR3aa: CASSSDTWGEQYF
v_gene: TRBV5-1; len: 15; d_gene: TRBD2; j_gene: TRBJ2-7; CDR3nt: TGCGCCAGCAGCTGGGGCGCGGGGGGGAGTTACGAGCAGTACTTC; CDR3aa: CASSWGAGGSYEQYF
v_gene: TRBV7-9; len: 17; d_gene: TRBD1; j_gene: TRBJ2-1; CDR3nt: TGTGCCAGCAGCCCACAAGGGTGGGACAGGGTGAACAATGAGCAGTTCTTC; CDR3aa: CASSPQGWDRVNNEQFF
v_gene: TRBV27; len: 12; d_gene: TRBD2; j_gene: TRBJ2-3; CDR3nt: TGTGCCAGCAGGGGGAGGGCTGATACGCAGTATTTT; CDR3aa: CASRGRADTQYF
v_gene: TRBV11-3; len: 13; d_gene: -; j_gene: TRBJ1-2; CDR3nt: TGTGCCAGCAGGAGACGAACCAACTATGGCTACACCTTC; CDR3aa: CASRRRTNYGYTF
v_gene: TRBV27; len: 12; d_gene: TRBD1; j_gene: TRBJ2-7; CDR3nt: TGTGCCAGCAGTCCAGGGGGCTACGAGCAGTACTTC; CDR3aa: CASSPGGYEQYF
v_gene: TRBV6-5; len: 14; d_gene: TRBD1; j_gene: TRBJ1-2; CDR3nt: TGTGCCAGCAGCCTAGCACAGGGGAACTATGGCTACACCTTC; CDR3aa: CASSLAQGNYGYTF
v_gene: TRBV6-5; len: 14; d_gene: -; j_gene: TRBJ1-2; CDR3nt: TGTGCCAGCAGTTCACGGGGCCCAGGATCTGGCTACACCTTC; CDR3aa: CASSSRGPGSGYTF
v_gene: TRBV11-2; len: 15; d_gene: -; j_gene: TRBJ2-1; CDR3nt: TGTGCCAGCAGCTTAGGGGTCAAAACCTACAATGAGCAGTTCTTC; CDR3aa: CASSLGVKTYNEQFF
v_gene: TRBV4-2; len: 14; d_gene: TRBD1; j_gene: TRBJ1-2; CDR3nt: TGTGCCAGCAGCCAGACAGGGGTCGGCTATGGCTACACCTTC; CDR3aa: CASSQTGVGYGYTF
v_gene: TRBV9; len: 15; d_gene: -; j_gene: TRBJ1-6; CDR3nt: TGTGCCAGCAGCGTAGCTCCACAGGGTAATTCACCCCTCCACTTT; CDR3aa: CASSVAPQGNSPLHF
v_gene: TRBV5-4; len: 14; d_gene: -; j_gene: TRBJ1-2; CDR3nt: TGTGCCAGCAGCCCGATTGATCCCCTTGGCGGCTACACCTTC; CDR3aa: CASSPIDPLGGYTF
v_gene: TRBV7-2; len: 13; d_gene: -; j_gene: TRBJ1-2; CDR3nt: TGTGCCAGCAGTCCTATTCGGGGTTCTGGCTACACCTTC; CDR3aa: CASSPIRGSGYTF
v_gene: TRBV12-3/TRBV12-4; len: 12; d_gene: -; j_gene: TRBJ1-1; CDR3nt: TGTGCCAGCAGTTTCCCCAGCACTGAAGCTTTCTTT; CDR3aa: CASSFPSTEAFF